The T cell receptor beta chain under discussion was sequenced for a study of regulatory T cells in long-lasting Graves disease. Germline CDR1 and CDR2: LGHDT and YNNKEL (reference sequence). This CDR3 comprises 11 residues. Trimming pared 3 bases from V and 8 bases from J, leaving 7 bases between. Construction of TCR beta libraries relied on iRepertoire HTBI primers and on Arm-PCR targeting CDR3 regions. Each CDR3 protein gets one entry after TCRdb re-called the multiplex PCR reads with MiXCR. This table has about 620,000 distinct CDR3 sequences, roughly 15% appearing once. This clonotype was recorded many times. As to time point: newly diagnosed GD, antithyroid drugs for less than 3 months. Extracted PBMC RNA gave rise to the TCR library. A further study also used this sample, focusing on T cells in Graves' hyperthyroidism and ophthalmopathy. That investigation notes: The patients, who ranged from 18 to 65 in age, presented with newly diagnosed hyperthyroidism lasting under 2 months.

The V gene is TRBV3-1, the J gene TRBJ1-2; D is ambiguous. The TCR was taken from a woman aged 25-40 years with Graves disease. Sample: peripheral blood mononuclear cells (PBMCs), taken at new diagnosis, from a patient treated with antithyroid drugs. The CDR3 region has the DNA TGTGCCAGCAGCCACGTAGGAGGCTACACCTTC. It yields the protein CASSHVGGYTF.